These 25 T cell receptor beta chains came from one sample sequenced in a study of tumor T cells in aggressive B-cell lymphoma. The method was immunoSEQ multiplex PCR; TCRdb's version includes in-frame clones alone and lacks a portion of them. This repertoire shows about 5,600 clones, 65% to 90% found once; its top ten account for 2.5% to 3%. The source material was tumor tissue. Source of these receptors: an adult with diffuse large B cell lymphoma.

This rearrangement joins TRBV11-2 to TRBJ2-1, with 9 nucleotides matching TRBD1. The germline CDR1 and CDR2 sequences are SGHAT and FQNNGV. The CDR3 has 17 residues. V shed 4 bases, J shed 3 bases, and the junction held 10 bases outside the gene matches. The CDR3 here is CASSSRPGDRVYNEQFF. In DNA form, the CDR3 reads TGTGCCAGCAGCTCCCGGCCGGGGGACAGGGTCTACAATGAGCAGTTCTTC. Together with reference TRBV11-2 and TRBJ2-1, the CDR3 gives the full variable domain: EAGVAQSPRYKIIEKRQSVAFWCNPISGHATLYWYQQILGQGPKLLIQFQNNGVVDDSQLPKDRFSAERLKGVDSTLKIQPAKLEDSAVYLCASSSRPGDRVYNEQFFGPGTRLTVL.

This clone was detected once. This chain uses TRBV7-9 with TRBJ2-5; TRBD1 aligns across 10 bases. The CDR3 runs 14 residues. J was trimmed by 4 bases and V by 3 bases; bases with no gene match: 2. The V gene's germline CDR1 is SEHNR and CDR2 FQNEAQ (reference sequence). The DNA for the CDR3 is TGTGCCAGCAGCTTCGGACAGGGGGGAGAGACCCAGTACTTC. Its translation is CASSFGQGGETQYF.

The chain employs TRBV20-1 and TRBJ2-3; D ambiguous. Germline V lookup: CDR1 DFQATT, CDR2 SNEGSKA (reference sequence). V lost 6 bases and J 6 bases, leaving 7 bases between the germline ends. This CDR3 has 10 residues. Here the CDR3 reads CSAPYDTQYF. CDR3 bases: TGCAGTGCCCCGTATGATACGCAGTATTTT.

This chain connects TRBV19 to TRBJ1-5, with D unclear. This CDR3 is 15 amino acids long. The V end lost 0 bases, the J end lost 3 bases, and 9 bases lay between the germline ends. Germline V gives CDR1 LNHDA, CDR2 SQIVND (reference sequence). The DNA of the CDR3 is TGTGCCAGTAGTATAGACGACGGGGACAATCAGCCCCAGCATTTT. Protein: CASSIDDGDNQPQHF.

The chain combines TRBV2 with TRBJ1-6; 7 bases map to TRBD1. CDR3 length equals 14 residues. The germline V gene has CDR1 SNHLY and CDR2 FYNNEI. V lost 7 bases and J lost 7; bases outside the gene matches: 7. For the CDR3, the DNA is TGTGCCAGCAAGAACCGGGACAGCAATTCACCCCTCCACTTT. Its protein product is CASKNRDSNSPLHF.

In its sample, this clone was seen once. The V call is TRBV7-2, the J call TRBJ2-3; D call uncertain. The CDR3 sequence is 13 residues long. CDR1 is SGHTA and CDR2 is FQGNSA in the germline V gene. Trimming removed 1 base at V and 1 base at J, with 3 bases between. The CDR3 DNA follows: TGTGCCAGCAGCTTAGGAGGCACAGATACGCAGTATTTT. Its protein product is CASSLGGTDTQYF.

This clone was seen a handful of times. The rearrangement uses TRBV5-1 and TRBJ2-5; a weak D match, TRBD1 (5 bases). Gene TRBJ2-7 matches the end of the DNA better, so the J call may be wrong. From germline, CDR1 is SGHRS and CDR2 YFSETQ. CDR3 length: 16 residues. The CDR3 region is CASSLAGDSLSYEQYF. DNA for the CDR3: TGCGCCAGCAGCTTGGCCGGCGACAGTCTCTCCTACGAGCAGTACTTC.

The rearrangement uses TRBV6-5 and TRBJ1-4, with D possibly being TRBD1 (6 bases). Germline V CDR1 and CDR2: MNHEY, SVGAGI. The CDR3 loop spans 12 amino acids. Deletions cut 2 bases from V and 12 bases from J, with 10 bases between. CDR3 bases: TGTGCCAGCAGTTACGACAGGACAGAACTGTTTTTT. This translates into CASSYDRTELFF.

The CDR3 here is CASSYGSGMETQYF. The CDR3 bases are TGTGCCAGCAGTTATGGGAGCGGAATGGAGACCCAGTACTTC. This chain uses TRBV6-5 with TRBJ2-5, with a tentative D call TRBD2 (5 bases). V was clipped by 3 bases and J by 5 bases, with 13 bases between them. Germline lookup yields CDR1 MNHEY and CDR2 SVGAGI. CDR3 length: 14 amino acids.

This sequence joins TRBV6-5 and TRBJ2-1; D gene unclear. V was trimmed by 0 bases and J by 7 bases, leaving 7 bases between them. The CDR3 sequence is 13 residues long. The germline CDR1 and CDR2 sequences are MNHEY and SVGAGI. This CDR3 reads CASSYSSLNEQFF. The CDR3 nucleotides read TGTGCCAGCAGTTACTCTTCTCTGAATGAGCAGTTCTTC.

This chain uses TRBV7-2 with TRBJ2-3, with 8 bases aligning to TRBD2. In germline, CDR1 is SGHTA, CDR2 FQGNSA. CDR3 length equals 14 residues. J lost 6 bases, V lost 2 bases, and 4 bases had no gene match. CDR3: CASSLYGGRDTQYF. DNA of the CDR3: TGTGCCAGCAGCTTATATGGCGGGAGGGATACGCAGTATTTT.

This chain links TRBV16 with TRBJ1-1, with 8 bases aligning to TRBD1. J was trimmed by 1 base and V by 3 bases; bases with no gene match: 10. CDR3 length: 17 residues. The germline V gene encodes CDR1 KGHSY and CDR2 FQNENV. CDR3 amino acids: CASSHSPGGTGNTEAFF. The DNA for the CDR3 is TGTGCCAGCAGCCATAGTCCAGGGGGCACGGGGAACACTGAAGCTTTCTTT. The whole variable domain, remainder taken from reference TRBV16 and TRBJ1-1, is GEEVAQTPKHLVRGEGQKAKLYCAPIKGHSYVFWYQQVLKNEFKFLISFQNENVFDETGMPKERFSAKCLPNSPCSLEIQATKLEDSAVYFCASSHSPGGTGNTEAFFGQGTRLTVV.

In regard to this clone: A read error may produce the germline difference seen at one junction end. This sample includes further DNA sequences coding for the same CDR3. This chain uses TRBV9 with TRBJ1-2, with D hard to call. CDR1 is SGDLS and CDR2 is YYNGEE in the germline V gene. The CDR3 sequence is 14 residues long. CDR3: CASSVSGVPDGYTF. DNA of the CDR3: TGTGCCAGCAGCGTATCCGGGGTCCCGGATGGCTACACCTTT.

The count of this clone is one. The chain recombines TRBV5-4 with TRBJ2-1, with 11 positions matching TRBD2. Germline trimming cut 1 base from V and 7 bases from J; bases unmatched to any gene: 7. The CDR3 is 16 residues long. Per germline, CDR1 SGHNT and CDR2 YYREEE (reference sequence). CDR3 DNA sequence: TGTGCCAGCAGCTTGCCACTAGCGGGAGTTCGTAATGAGCAGTTCTTC. Its protein product is CASSLPLAGVRNEQFF. The full variable domain, with the rest looked up from reference TRBV5-4 and TRBJ2-1, is ETGVTQSPTHLIKTRGQQVTLRCSSQSGHNTVSWYQQALGQGPQFIFQYYREEENGRGNFPPRFSGLQFPNYSSELNVNALELDDSALYLCASSLPLAGVRNEQFFGPGTRLTVL.

V usage is TRBV6-1 and J usage is TRBJ2-7; the match to TRBD1 covers 8 bases. V was pared by 7 bases and J by 2 bases, with 10 bases of the junction left unmatched. CDR1 and CDR2 (germline): MNHNS, SASEGT. The CDR3 length is 15 residues. CDR3 coding DNA: TGTGCCAGCATCGCATACGGGACAGGAGCCTACGAGCAGTACTTC. Translated: CASIAYGTGAYEQYF.

DNA of the CDR3: TGTGCCAGCGGGGGGGCTAGCGGGAGGCGCTCCTACAATGAGCAGTTCTTC. Protein: CASGGASGRRSYNEQFF. V and J are TRBV9 and TRBJ2-1, with 11 bases fitting TRBD2. The CDR3 loop spans 17 amino acids. Germline V gene lookup returns CDR1 SGDLS and CDR2 YYNGEE. Trimming cost V 7 bases and J 0 bases; bases outside gene matches: 9.

The rearrangement uses TRBV6-6 and TRBJ2-5; D perhaps matches TRBD2 (6 bases). The J call is in doubt because the DNA end fits TRBJ2-7 better. This CDR3 region has 15 residues. Germline values: CDR1 MNHNY, CDR2 SVGAGI (reference sequence). The DNA of the CDR3 is TGTGCCAGCAGTTATAACCGGGGGAGCTCCTACGAGCAGTACTTC. Translating gives CASSYNRGSSYEQYF.

This clone was observed a few times. The chain links TRBV7-9 to TRBJ2-7; D might be TRBD1 (5 bases). This CDR3 spans 13 amino acids. The V end was cut by 3 bases, the J end by 6 bases, with 12 bases between. CDR1 is SEHNR and CDR2 is FQNEAQ in the germline V gene (reference sequence). The CDR3 is CASSLAGIGEQYF. The DNA of the CDR3 is TGTGCCAGCAGCTTGGCAGGGATCGGCGAGCAGTACTTC.

In the case of this clone: Different DNA sequences within this sample yield the same CDR3. The chain combines TRBV5-1 with TRBJ2-7; D is perhaps TRBD2 (5 bases). V gave up 4 bases and J gave up 7 bases, with 21 bases separating them. Germline CDR1 is SGHRS and CDR2 is YFSETQ. CDR3 size: 15 residues. CDR3 coding DNA: TGCGCCAGCAGCGTGGATGGACTGACTAACTATGAGCAGTACTTC. This translates into CASSVDGLTNYEQYF.

This rearrangement joins TRBV10-2 to TRBJ1-1; 8 nucleotides line up with TRBD1. The V and J ends lost 2 bases and 3 bases, in that order; junction bases with no gene match: 2. The CDR3 spans 14 residues. Germline CDR1 WSHSY, CDR2 SAAADI. The CDR3 nucleotides are TGCGCCAGCAGTGAGACAGGGGGACACACTGAAGCTTTCTTT. This gives the protein CASSETGGHTEAFF.

The chain is built from TRBV7-9 and TRBJ2-2, with TRBD2 matching 10 bases. CDR1 is SEHNR, CDR2 FQNEAQ, per germline (reference sequence). Trimming removed 4 bases from V and 0 bases from J; junction bases left unmatched: 8. The CDR3 extends over 18 amino acids. The CDR3 nucleotides are TGTGCCAGCAGCTCCGGGACTAGCGATCATTCGAACACCGGGGAGCTGTTTTTT. It translates to CASSSGTSDHSNTGELFF.

About this clone itself: One end of the junction varies from germline; a read error may be responsible. The V gene is TRBV4-3, the J gene TRBJ1-5, with TRBD1 matching over 7 bases. CDR3 length: 15 residues. Germline V gives CDR1 LGHNA, CDR2 YSLEER. The CDR3 is CASSQDTGVNQLQHF. The DNA of the CDR3 is TGCGCCAGCAGCCAGGACACAGGGGTCAATCAGCTCCAGCATTTT.

The V call is TRBV7-9, the J call TRBJ2-1, with 8 positions matching TRBD1. V shed 0 bases and J 0 bases; nucleotides not matched to a gene: 4. This CDR3 has 17 amino acids. The germline V gene has CDR1 SEHNR and CDR2 FQNEAQ (reference sequence). CDR3 bases: TGTGCCAGCAGCTTAGCCCTCGGACAGGGCTCCTACAATGAGCAGTTCTTC. Protein product: CASSLALGQGSYNEQFF.

The rearrangement joins TRBV28 to TRBJ1-4, with D maybe TRBD1 (5 bases). V lost 2 bases, J lost 7 bases, and 8 bases lay in between. CDR3 length: 13 amino acids. Germline assignment: CDR1 MDHEN and CDR2 SYDVKM. The CDR3 nucleotides are TGTGCCAGCAGTTTAGGCAGGGCTGAAAAACTGTTTTTT. Protein: CASSLGRAEKLFF.

The chain has TRBV9 and TRBJ1-5; 9 bases line up with TRBD1. The CDR3 consists of 15 residues. V lost 2 bases, J lost 2 bases, and 2 bases stayed unmatched. CDR1 is SGDLS, CDR2 YYNGEE, per germline. The CDR3 DNA is TGTGCCAGCAGCGTGGGACAGGGAGGCAATCAGCCCCAGCATTTT. Amino acids: CASSVGQGGNQPQHF.